Sequencing of this T cell receptor beta chain was carried out in a study of blood T cell repertoires in COVID-19. Germline V lookup: CDR1 MDHEN, CDR2 SYDVKM. CDR3 length: 13 residues. The trim removed 0 bases at V and 11 bases at J, leaving 0 bases unmatched. Assay used: immunoSEQ multiplex PCR; TCRdb lists only in-frame clones, some missing. The sample lists 200,000 or so clones, about 88% occurring once. This chain connects TRBV28 to TRBJ2-4; 11 bases are a match to TRBD1. This sequence was found in a man between 65 and 85 years old with active or convalescent COVID-19. Sample: peripheral blood. The CDR3 spells CASSLWDRGLQYF. The CDR3 region has the DNA TGTGCCAGCAGTTTATGGGACAGGGGGCTTCAGTACTTC.